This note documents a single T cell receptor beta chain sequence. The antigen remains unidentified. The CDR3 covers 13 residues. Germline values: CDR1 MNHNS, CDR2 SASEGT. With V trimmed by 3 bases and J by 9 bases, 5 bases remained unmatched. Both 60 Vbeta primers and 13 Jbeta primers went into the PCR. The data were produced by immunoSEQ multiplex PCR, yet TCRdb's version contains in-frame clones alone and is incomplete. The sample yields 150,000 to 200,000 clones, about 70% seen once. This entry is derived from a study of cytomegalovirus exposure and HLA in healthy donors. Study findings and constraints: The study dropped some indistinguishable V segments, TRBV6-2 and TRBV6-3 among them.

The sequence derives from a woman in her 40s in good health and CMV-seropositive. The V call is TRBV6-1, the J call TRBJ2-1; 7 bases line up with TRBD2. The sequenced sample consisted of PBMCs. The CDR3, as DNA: TGTGCCAGCAGTGAGGGGGGGGTGGGTGAGCAGTTCTTC. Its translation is CASSEGGVGEQFF.